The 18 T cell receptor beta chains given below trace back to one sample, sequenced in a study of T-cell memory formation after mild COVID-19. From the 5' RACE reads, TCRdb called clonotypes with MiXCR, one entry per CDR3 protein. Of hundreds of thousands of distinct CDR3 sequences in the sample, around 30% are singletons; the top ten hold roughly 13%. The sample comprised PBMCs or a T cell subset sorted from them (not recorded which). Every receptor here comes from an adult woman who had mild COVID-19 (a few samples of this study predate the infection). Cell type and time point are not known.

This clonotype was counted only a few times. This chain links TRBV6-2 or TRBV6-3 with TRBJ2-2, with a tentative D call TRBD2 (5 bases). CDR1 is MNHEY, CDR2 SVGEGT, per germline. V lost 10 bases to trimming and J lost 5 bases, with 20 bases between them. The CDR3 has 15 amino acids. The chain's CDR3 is CATRPLGVKTGELFF. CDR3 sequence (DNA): TGTGCCACCCGGCCCCTCGGGGTCAAGACCGGGGAGCTGTTTTTT.

In DNA, the CDR3 is TGTGCCGTCTGGAGGGGCCCCAACTATGGCTACACCTTC. It specifies CAVWRGPNYGYTF. The rearrangement links TRBV7-9 to TRBJ1-2; weak D call: TRBD1 (5 bases). This CDR3 comprises 13 residues. The V and J ends lost 11 bases and 2 bases respectively, with 15 bases between them. Per the germline V gene, CDR1 is SEHNR and CDR2 is FQNEAQ (reference sequence).

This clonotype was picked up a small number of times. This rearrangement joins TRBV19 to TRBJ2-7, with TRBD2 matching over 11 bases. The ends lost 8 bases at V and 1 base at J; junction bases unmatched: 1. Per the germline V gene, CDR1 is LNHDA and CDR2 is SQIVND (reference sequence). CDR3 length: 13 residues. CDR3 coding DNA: TGTGCCAGTTTAGCGGGAGGGTCCTACGAGCAGTACTTC. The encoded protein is CASLAGGSYEQYF. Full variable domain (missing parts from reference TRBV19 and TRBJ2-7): DGGITQSPKYLFRKEGQNVTLSCEQNLNHDAMYWYRQDPGQGLRLIYYSQIVNDFQKGDIAEGYSVSREKKESFPLTVTSAQKNPTAFYLCASLAGGSYEQYFGPGTRLTVT.

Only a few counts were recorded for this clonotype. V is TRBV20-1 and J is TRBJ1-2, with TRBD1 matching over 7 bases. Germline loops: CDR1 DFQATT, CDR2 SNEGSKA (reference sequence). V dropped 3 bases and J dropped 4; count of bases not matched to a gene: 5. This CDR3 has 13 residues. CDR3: CSASRQGGYGYTF. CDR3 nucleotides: TGCAGTGCTAGCAGACAGGGTGGCTATGGCTACACCTTC.

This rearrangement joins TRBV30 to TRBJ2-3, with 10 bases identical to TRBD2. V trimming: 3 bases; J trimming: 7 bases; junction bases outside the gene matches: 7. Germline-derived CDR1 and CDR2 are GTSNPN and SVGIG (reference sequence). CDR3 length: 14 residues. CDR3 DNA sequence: TGTGCCTGGAGCGCTAGCGGGAGTATACATACGCAGTATTTT. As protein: CAWSASGSIHTQYF.

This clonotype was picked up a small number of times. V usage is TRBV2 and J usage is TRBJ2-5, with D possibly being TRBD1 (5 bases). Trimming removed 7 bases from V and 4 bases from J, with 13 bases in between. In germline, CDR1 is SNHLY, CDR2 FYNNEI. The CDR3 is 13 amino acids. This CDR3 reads CASTQLRGETQYF. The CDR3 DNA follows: TGTGCCAGCACACAACTTAGGGGAGAGACCCAGTACTTC.

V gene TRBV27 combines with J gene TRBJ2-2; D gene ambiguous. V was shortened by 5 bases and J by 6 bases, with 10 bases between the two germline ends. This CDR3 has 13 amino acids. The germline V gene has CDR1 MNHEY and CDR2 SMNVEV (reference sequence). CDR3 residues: CASSPKDPGELFF. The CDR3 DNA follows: TGTGCCAGCAGTCCTAAGGATCCCGGGGAGCTGTTTTTT.

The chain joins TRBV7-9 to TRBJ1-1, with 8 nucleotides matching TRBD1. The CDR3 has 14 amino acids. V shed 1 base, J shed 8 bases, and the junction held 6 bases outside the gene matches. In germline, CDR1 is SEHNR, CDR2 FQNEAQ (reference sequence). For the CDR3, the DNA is TGTGCCAGCAGCTTAGGCGGACAGGGACAGGAAGCTTTCTTT. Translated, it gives CASSLGGQGQEAFF.

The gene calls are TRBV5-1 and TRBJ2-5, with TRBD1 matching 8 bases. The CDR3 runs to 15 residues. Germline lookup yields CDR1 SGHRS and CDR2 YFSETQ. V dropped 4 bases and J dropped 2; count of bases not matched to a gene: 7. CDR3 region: CASSTGQGPQETQYF. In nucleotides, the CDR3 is TGCGCCAGCAGCACTGGACAGGGACCTCAAGAGACCCAGTACTTC.

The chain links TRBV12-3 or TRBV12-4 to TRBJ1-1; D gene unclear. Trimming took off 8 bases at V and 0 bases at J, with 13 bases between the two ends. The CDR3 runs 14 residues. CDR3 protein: CASGRSALNTEAFF. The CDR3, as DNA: TGTGCCAGCGGCAGATCGGCACTGAACACTGAAGCTTTCTTT.

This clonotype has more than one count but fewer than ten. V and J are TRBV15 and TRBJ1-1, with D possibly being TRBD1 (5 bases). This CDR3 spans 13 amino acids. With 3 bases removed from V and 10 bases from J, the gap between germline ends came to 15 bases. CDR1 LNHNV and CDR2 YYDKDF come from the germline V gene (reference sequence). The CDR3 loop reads CATSRATGLGAFF. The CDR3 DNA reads TGTGCCACCAGCAGGGCTACAGGTTTAGGAGCTTTCTTT.

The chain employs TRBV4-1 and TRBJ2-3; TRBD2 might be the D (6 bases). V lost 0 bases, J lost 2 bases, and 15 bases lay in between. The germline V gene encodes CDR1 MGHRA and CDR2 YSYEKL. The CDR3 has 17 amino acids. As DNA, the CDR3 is TGCGCCAGCAGCCAAGATATGTCCGGGACTTACACAGATACGCAGTATTTT. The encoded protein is CASSQDMSGTYTDTQYF.

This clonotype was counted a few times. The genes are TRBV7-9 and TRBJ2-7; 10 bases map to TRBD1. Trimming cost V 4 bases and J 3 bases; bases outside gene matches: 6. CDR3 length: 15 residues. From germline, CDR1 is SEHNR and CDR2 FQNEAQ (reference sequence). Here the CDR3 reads CASSSRGDRGYEQYF. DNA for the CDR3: TGTGCCAGCAGCTCTCGAGGGGACAGGGGCTACGAGCAGTACTTC.

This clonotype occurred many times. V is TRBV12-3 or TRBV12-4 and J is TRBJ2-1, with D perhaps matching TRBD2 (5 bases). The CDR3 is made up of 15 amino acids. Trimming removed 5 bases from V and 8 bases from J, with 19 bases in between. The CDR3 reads CASSPHLAFGDEQFF. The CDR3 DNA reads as TGTGCCAGCAGTCCCCACCTGGCCTTCGGGGATGAGCAGTTCTTC.

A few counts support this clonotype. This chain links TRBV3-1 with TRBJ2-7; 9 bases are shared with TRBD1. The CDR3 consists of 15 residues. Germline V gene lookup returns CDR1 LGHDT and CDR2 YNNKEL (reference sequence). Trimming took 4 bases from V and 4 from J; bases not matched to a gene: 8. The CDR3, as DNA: TGTGCCAGCAGCCCGTCGGGACAGGGTCTTTACGAGCAGTACTTC. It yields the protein CASSPSGQGLYEQYF.

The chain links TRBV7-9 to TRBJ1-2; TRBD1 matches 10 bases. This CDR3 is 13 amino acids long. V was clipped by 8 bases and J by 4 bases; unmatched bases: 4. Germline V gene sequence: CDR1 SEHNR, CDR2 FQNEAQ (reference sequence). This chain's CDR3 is CASGDRGLYGYTF. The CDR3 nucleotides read TGTGCCAGCGGCGACAGGGGGCTCTATGGCTACACCTTC.

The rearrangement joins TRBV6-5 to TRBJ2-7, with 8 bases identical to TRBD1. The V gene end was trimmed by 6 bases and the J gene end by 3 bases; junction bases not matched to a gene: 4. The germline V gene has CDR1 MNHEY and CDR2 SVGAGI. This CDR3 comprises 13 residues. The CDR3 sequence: CASRGQDRYEQYF. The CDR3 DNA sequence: TGTGCCAGCAGGGGACAGGACCGCTACGAGCAGTACTTC.

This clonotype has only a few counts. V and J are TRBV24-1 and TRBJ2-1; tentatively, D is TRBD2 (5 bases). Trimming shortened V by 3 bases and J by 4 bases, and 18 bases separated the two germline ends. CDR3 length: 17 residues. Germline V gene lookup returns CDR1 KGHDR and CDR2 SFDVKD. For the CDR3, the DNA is TGTGCCACCAGTGATCTTCCGGCGGGTCCGGGGTACAATGAGCAGTTCTTC. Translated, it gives CATSDLPAGPGYNEQFF.